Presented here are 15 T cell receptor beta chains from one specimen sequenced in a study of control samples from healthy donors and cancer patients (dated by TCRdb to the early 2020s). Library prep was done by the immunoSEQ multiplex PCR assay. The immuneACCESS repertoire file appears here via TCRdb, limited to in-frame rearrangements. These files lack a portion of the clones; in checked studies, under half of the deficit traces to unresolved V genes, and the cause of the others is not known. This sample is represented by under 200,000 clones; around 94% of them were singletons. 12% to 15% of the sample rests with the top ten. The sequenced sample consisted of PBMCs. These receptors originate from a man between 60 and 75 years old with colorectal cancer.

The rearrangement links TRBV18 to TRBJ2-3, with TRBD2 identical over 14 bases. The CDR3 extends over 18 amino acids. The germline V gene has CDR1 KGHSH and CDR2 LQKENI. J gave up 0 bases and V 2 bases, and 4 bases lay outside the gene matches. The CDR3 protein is CASSPGTSGGPSTDTQYF. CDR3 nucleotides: TGTGCCAGCTCACCAGGGACTAGCGGGGGACCTAGCACAGATACGCAGTATTTT.

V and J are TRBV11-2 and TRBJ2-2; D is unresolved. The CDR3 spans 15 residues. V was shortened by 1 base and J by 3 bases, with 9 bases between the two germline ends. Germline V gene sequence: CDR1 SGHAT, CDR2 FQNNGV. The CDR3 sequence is CASSLGLADTGELFF. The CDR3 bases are TGTGCCAGCAGCTTAGGTCTGGCGGACACCGGGGAGCTGTTTTTT.

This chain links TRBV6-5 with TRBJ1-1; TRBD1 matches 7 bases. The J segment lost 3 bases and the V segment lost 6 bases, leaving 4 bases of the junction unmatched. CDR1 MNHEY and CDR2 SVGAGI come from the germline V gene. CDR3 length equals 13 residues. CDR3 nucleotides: TGTGCCAGCAGCCCCGACAGGGACACTGAAGCTTTCTTT. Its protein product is CASSPDRDTEAFF.

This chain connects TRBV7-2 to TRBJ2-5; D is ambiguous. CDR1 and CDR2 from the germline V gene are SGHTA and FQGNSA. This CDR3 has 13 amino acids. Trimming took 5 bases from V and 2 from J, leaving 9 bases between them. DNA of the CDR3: TGTGCCAGCAGCGCCGCTAGTCAAGAGACCCAGTACTTC. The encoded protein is CASSAASQETQYF. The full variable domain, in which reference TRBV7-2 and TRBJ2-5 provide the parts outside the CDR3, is GAGVSQSPSNKVTEKGKDVELRCDPISGHTALYWYRQSLGQGLEFLIYFQGNSAPDKSGLPSDRFSAERTGGSVSTLTIQRTQQEDSAVYLCASSAASQETQYFGPGTRLLVL.

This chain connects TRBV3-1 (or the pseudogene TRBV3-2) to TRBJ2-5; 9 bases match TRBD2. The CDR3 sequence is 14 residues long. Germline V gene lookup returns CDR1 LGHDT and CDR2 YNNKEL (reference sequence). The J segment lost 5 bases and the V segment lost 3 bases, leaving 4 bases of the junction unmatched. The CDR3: CASSQGSGGETQYF. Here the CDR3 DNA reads TGTGCCAGCAGCCAGGGTAGCGGGGGTGAGACCCAGTACTTC.

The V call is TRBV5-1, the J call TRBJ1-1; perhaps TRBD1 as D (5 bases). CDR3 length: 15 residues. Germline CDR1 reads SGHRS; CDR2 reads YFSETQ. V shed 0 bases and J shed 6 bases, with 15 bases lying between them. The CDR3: CASSLGNSDTAEAFF. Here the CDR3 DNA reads TGCGCCAGCAGCTTGGGGAACTCGGACACTGCTGAAGCTTTCTTT.

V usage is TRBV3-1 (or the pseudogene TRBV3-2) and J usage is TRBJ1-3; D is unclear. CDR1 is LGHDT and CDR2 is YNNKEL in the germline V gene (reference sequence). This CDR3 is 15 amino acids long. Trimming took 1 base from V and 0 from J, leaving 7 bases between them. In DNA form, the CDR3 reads TGTGCCAGCAGCCAAGTGCGGAGCTCTGGAAACACCATATATTTT. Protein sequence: CASSQVRSSGNTIYF.

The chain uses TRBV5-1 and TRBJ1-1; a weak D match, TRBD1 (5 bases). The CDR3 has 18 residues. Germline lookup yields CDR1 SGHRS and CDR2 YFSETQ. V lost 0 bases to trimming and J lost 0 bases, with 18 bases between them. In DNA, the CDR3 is TGCGCCAGCAGCTTGGGGGGGGACGTGGGCCTTATGAACACTGAAGCTTTCTTT. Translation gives CASSLGGDVGLMNTEAFF.

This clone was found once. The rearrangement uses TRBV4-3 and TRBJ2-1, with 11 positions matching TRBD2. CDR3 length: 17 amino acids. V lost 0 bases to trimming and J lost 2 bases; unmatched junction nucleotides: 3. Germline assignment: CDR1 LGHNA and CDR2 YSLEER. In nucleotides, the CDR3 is TGCGCCAGCAGCCAAGATGTAGCGGGGGGGCCCTACAATGAGCAGTTCTTC. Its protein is CASSQDVAGGPYNEQFF.

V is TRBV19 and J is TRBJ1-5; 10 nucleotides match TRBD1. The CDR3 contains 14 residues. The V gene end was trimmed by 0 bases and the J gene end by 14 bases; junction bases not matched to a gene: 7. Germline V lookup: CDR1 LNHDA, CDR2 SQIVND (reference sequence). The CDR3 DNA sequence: TGTGCCAGTAGTATAGACGGGACAGGGGCTACCGAGCATTTT. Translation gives CASSIDGTGATEHF.

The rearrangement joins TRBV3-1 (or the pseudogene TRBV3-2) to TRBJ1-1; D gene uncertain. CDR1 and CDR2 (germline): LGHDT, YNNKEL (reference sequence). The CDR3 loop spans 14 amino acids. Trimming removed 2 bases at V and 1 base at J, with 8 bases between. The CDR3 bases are TGTGCCAGCAGCCAAAGTACGCGGAACACTGAAGCTTTCTTT. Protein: CASSQSTRNTEAFF.

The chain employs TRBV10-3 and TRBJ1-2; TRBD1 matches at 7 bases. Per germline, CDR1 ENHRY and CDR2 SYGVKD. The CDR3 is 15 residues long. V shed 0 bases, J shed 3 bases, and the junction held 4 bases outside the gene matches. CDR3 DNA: TGTGCCATCAGTGAGTCATCAGGGGGGGACTATGGCTACACCTTC. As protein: CAISESSGGDYGYTF.

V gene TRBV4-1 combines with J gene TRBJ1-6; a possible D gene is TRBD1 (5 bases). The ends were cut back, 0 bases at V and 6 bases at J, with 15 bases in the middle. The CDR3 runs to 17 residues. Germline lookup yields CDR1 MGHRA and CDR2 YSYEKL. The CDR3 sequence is CASSQEARAISNSPLHF. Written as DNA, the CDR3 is TGCGCCAGCAGCCAAGAGGCCAGGGCCATCAGTAATTCACCCCTCCACTTT.

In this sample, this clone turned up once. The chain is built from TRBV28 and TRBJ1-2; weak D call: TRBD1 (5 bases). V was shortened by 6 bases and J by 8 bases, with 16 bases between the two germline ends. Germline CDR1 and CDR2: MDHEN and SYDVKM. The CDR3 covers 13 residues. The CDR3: CASRKGLTGGYTF. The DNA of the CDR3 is TGTGCCAGCAGGAAGGGACTTACTGGGGGCTACACCTTC.

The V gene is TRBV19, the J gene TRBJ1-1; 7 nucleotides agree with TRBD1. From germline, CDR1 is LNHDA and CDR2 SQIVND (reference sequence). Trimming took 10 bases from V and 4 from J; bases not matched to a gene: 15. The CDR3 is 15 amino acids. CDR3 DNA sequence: TGTGCCACCTCCCCAGGGGGGGCTCTGGGCACTGAAGCTTTCTTT. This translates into CATSPGGALGTEAFF. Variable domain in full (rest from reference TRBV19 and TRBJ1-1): DGGITQSPKYLFRKEGQNVTLSCEQNLNHDAMYWYRQDPGQGLRLIYYSQIVNDFQKGDIAEGYSVSREKKESFPLTVTSAQKNPTAFYLCATSPGGALGTEAFFGQGTRLTVV.